The TCR beta chain under discussion was sequenced for a study of blood T cell repertoires in COVID-19. Original handling: Amplified reference gene primers provided the basis for estimating nucleated cell counts. The table came from immunoSEQ multiplex PCR; TCRdb's copy has only in-frame clones and leaves some out. The V and J calls and clone size come from that table; D and trimming were worked out from the DNA. The table records under 250,000 clones, roughly 86% of them present only once. Trimming cost V 6 bases and J 7 bases; bases outside gene matches: 12. This CDR3 has 16 residues. The germline V gene encodes CDR1 MNHEY and CDR2 SMNVEV (reference sequence). This clone is a singleton in its sample.

The sequence came from a woman aged 55-69 years who had recovered from COVID-19. V gene TRBV27 combines with J gene TRBJ1-5; 10 nucleotides match TRBD1. Specimen: peripheral blood. The CDR3, as DNA: TGTGCCAGCAGCCGGAACCGACAGGGGGCTTCACAGCCCCAGCATTTT. Amino acid sequence: CASSRNRQGASQPQHF.